This TCR beta chain was found in a study of T cell repertoires and HLA-DP antigens. This clone was observed once. No antigen is known for it. Clones were read by immunoSEQ multiplex PCR, and TCRdb kept only the in-frame ones, dropping some. Among roughly 110,000 clones, around 92% were seen once, and the ten largest hold less than 0.35%. Untouched CD4+ T cells were isolated by negative selection, averaging about 98% purity. Germline V gene sequence: CDR1 SGHTS, CDR2 YDEGEE. CDR3 length: 17 amino acids. The trim removed 1 base at V and 5 bases at J, leaving 8 bases unmatched. Sample: CD4+ T cells from PBMCs. The TCR originated in a woman aged 18-29 years in good health and CMV-seronegative. V gene TRBV5-8 combines with J gene TRBJ2-2, with 10 bases lining up with TRBD1. As DNA, the CDR3 is TGTGCCAGCAGCTTGTATTGGACAGGGGGGAGAACCGGGGAGCTGTTTTTT. This translates into CASSLYWTGGRTGELFF.